A single sample gave rise to the 24 T cell receptor beta chains below, sequenced in a study of shared clonotypes between healthy human individuals (dated by TCRdb to 2020 to 2022). The library was built by means of the immunoSEQ multiplex PCR assay. TCRdb provides this immuneACCESS table in a form limited to in-frame rearrangements. Some clones are lacking; in checked studies, under half of them reflect an unresolved V gene, and why the rest are absent is not known. This sample lists about 2 million clones; about 94% were detected once. The ten largest clones capture 1.2% of the sample. CD8 naive samples were CD45RO-negative cells positively selected for CCR7, giving a CD45RA+CCR7+ population that excluded TemRA cells. Material: naive CD8+ T cells sorted from blood. The sample's cell subset or site label is to be understood as: CD45RA+CCR7+. These receptors originate from a man aged 18 to 30 in good health.

As for this clone: Other DNA sequences in this specimen translate into the identical CDR3. The chain carries TRBV2 and TRBJ1-5, with 10 positions matching TRBD1. CDR3 length: 14 amino acids. V dropped 4 bases and J dropped 6; count of bases not matched to a gene: 3. Germline V gives CDR1 SNHLY, CDR2 FYNNEI. The CDR3 nucleotides read TGTGCCAGCAGTGGGGGACAGGGGACTCAGCCCCAGCATTTT. Amino acids: CASSGGQGTQPQHF.

The V gene is TRBV28, the J gene TRBJ1-2; maybe TRBD1 (6 bases). The length of the CDR3 is 13 residues. V was clipped by 3 bases and J by 8 bases, with 13 bases between them. Germline V gene lookup returns CDR1 MDHEN and CDR2 SYDVKM. The CDR3 coding sequence is TGTGCCAGCAGTTTCATAAGGGGGGAGGGCTACACCTTC. Protein sequence: CASSFIRGEGYTF.

J is TRBJ2-3 and V is TRBV4-3; TRBD2 matches 8 bases. From germline, CDR1 is LGHNA and CDR2 YSLEER. The CDR3 is 14 amino acids. V lost 3 bases to trimming and J lost 4 bases; unmatched junction nucleotides: 3. CDR3 sequence (DNA): TGCGCCAGCAGCCATCCGGGGGGGGCAGATACGCAGTATTTT. Translating it yields CASSHPGGADTQYF.

V and J are TRBV4-2 and TRBJ1-5; a weak D match, TRBD1 (6 bases). V was pared by 0 bases and J by 7 bases, with 13 bases between. This CDR3 region has 15 residues. Germline V CDR1 and CDR2: LGHNA, YNFKEQ. CDR3: CASSQDLGGEQPQHF. The CDR3 coding sequence is TGTGCCAGCAGCCAAGACTTAGGGGGAGAACAGCCCCAGCATTTT.

This chain links TRBV10-2 with TRBJ2-7; weak D call: TRBD1 (5 bases). V was clipped by 3 bases and J by 1 base, with 10 bases between them. In germline, CDR1 is WSHSY, CDR2 SAAADI. The CDR3 consists of 14 residues. CDR3 protein: CASSESGISYEQYF. CDR3 sequence (DNA): TGCGCCAGCAGTGAATCAGGGATTTCCTACGAGCAGTACTTC.

CDR3 DNA: TGTGCCAGTAGGGACCGCCAGGGTGAGGGCACTGAAGCTTTCTTT. It codes for CASRDRQGEGTEAFF. The chain combines TRBV19 with TRBJ1-1, with TRBD1 as a possible D gene (5 bases). From germline, CDR1 is LNHDA and CDR2 SQIVND (reference sequence). V lost 6 bases and J lost 4, with 18 bases in between. The CDR3 sequence is 15 residues long.

As regards this clone: One end of the junction is discordant with germline, which a read error may explain. The chain joins TRBV2 to TRBJ2-7; D might be TRBD1 (5 bases). CDR1 and CDR2 (germline): SNHLY, FYNNEI. This CDR3 spans 11 amino acids. Here the CDR3 reads CASSAGLVGNF. The CDR3 DNA follows: TGTGCCAGCAGTGCAGGGTTGGTTGGTAACTTC.

This chain joins TRBV14 and TRBJ2-6, with unresolved D. V lost 3 bases, J lost 0 bases, and 18 bases lay in between. This CDR3 region has 19 residues. Germline CDR1 is SGHDN and CDR2 is FVKESK. In DNA form, the CDR3 reads TGTGCCAGCAGCCATTCGATTTTATACTCTAGCTCTGGGGCCAACGTCCTGACTTTC. Protein product: CASSHSILYSSSGANVLTF.

The chain has TRBV2 and TRBJ2-7; D not certain. The V gene's germline CDR1 is SNHLY and CDR2 FYNNEI. The CDR3 has 15 residues. The V end lost 5 bases, the J end lost 0 bases, and 14 bases lay between the germline ends. The CDR3 region has the DNA TGTGCCAGCAGTCCGGGTCGGACGCACTCCTACGAGCAGTACTTC. Protein sequence: CASSPGRTHSYEQYF.

The chain employs TRBV25-1 and TRBJ2-1; tentatively, D is TRBD1 or TRBD2 (6 bases each). The V gene lost 1 base and the J gene lost 9 bases, with 13 bases spanning the gap. From germline, CDR1 is MGHDK and CDR2 SYGVNS. The CDR3 sequence is 14 residues long. CDR3: CASSEFGGGGEQFF. Here the CDR3 DNA reads TGTGCCAGCAGTGAATTTGGAGGGGGAGGTGAGCAGTTCTTC.

The chain combines TRBV7-3 with TRBJ1-4, with D tentatively TRBD1 (6 bases). The V end lost 5 bases, the J end lost 6 bases, and 19 bases lay between the germline ends. In germline, CDR1 is SGHTA, CDR2 FQGTGA. The CDR3 sequence is 16 residues long. CDR3 nucleotide sequence: TGTGCCAGCAGCAGTCCGAACGGGGGGGCACATGAAAAACTGTTTTTT. As protein: CASSSPNGGAHEKLFF.

The chain combines TRBV27 with TRBJ1-5; D perhaps matches TRBD1 (5 bases). Germline V gene sequence: CDR1 MNHEY, CDR2 SMNVEV (reference sequence). Trimming took off 3 bases at V and 1 base at J, with 10 bases between the two ends. The length of the CDR3 is 15 residues. The CDR3: CASSFIRESNQPQHF. Written as DNA, the CDR3 is TGTGCCAGCAGTTTTATCAGGGAGAGCAATCAGCCCCAGCATTTT.

The chain recombines TRBV6-5 with TRBJ2-2; TRBD1 matches 9 bases. The CDR3 length is 14 residues. V lost 6 bases, J lost 6 bases, and 5 bases stayed unmatched. The germline V gene encodes CDR1 MNHEY and CDR2 SVGAGI. The CDR3 sequence: CASSLGTGPGELFF. Here the CDR3 DNA reads TGTGCCAGCAGCCTCGGGACAGGGCCCGGGGAGCTGTTTTTT.

This chain joins TRBV7-9 and TRBJ2-5; the D is unclear. Germline V gene sequence: CDR1 SEHNR, CDR2 FQNEAQ (reference sequence). The CDR3 totals 14 residues. The V end lost 0 bases, the J end lost 5 bases, and 10 bases lay between the germline ends. The chain's CDR3 is CASSLAYGWETQYF. Here the CDR3 DNA reads TGTGCCAGCAGCTTAGCTTACGGTTGGGAGACCCAGTACTTC.

The chain links TRBV2 to TRBJ1-6; 7 nucleotides agree with TRBD1. The CDR3 is made up of 16 amino acids. From germline, CDR1 is SNHLY and CDR2 FYNNEI. The J segment lost 6 bases and the V segment lost 3 bases, leaving 8 bases of the junction unmatched. CDR3 bases: TGTGCCAGCAGTGATTCTGTGGACAGGAGTAATTCACCCCTCCACTTT. This encodes CASSDSVDRSNSPLHF.

This sequence joins TRBV11-2 and TRBJ2-7; 8 bases agree with TRBD1. CDR1 is SGHAT, CDR2 FQNNGV, per germline. The CDR3 consists of 14 residues. The V and J ends lost 4 bases and 3 bases, in that order; junction bases with no gene match: 5. Written as DNA, the CDR3 is TGTGCCAGCAGCTACGACAGGGGTTTCTACGAGCAGTACTTC. This gives the protein CASSYDRGFYEQYF.

This clone has just one count. The V call is TRBV29-1, the J call TRBJ1-1, with D possibly being TRBD1 (5 bases). The V gene's germline CDR1 is SQVTM and CDR2 ANQGSEA. The germline V and J ends were trimmed by 4 bases and 0 bases, with 24 bases remaining between them. CDR3 length: 18 amino acids. This CDR3 is CSVGSQAGEVIMNTEAFF. The CDR3 DNA follows: TGCAGCGTTGGATCACAAGCGGGGGAAGTAATCATGAACACTGAAGCTTTCTTT.

The rearrangement links TRBV4-3 to TRBJ1-1, with D maybe TRBD1 (5 bases). CDR1 LGHNA and CDR2 YSLEER come from the germline V gene. The CDR3 is made up of 14 amino acids. Trimming stripped 2 bases from V and 6 bases from J, with 13 bases between. The CDR3 sequence is CASSQPGATAEAFF. DNA for the CDR3: TGCGCCAGCAGCCAACCCGGGGCGACAGCTGAAGCTTTCTTT.

The V call is TRBV28, the J call TRBJ2-7; D unresolved. The CDR3 sequence is 14 residues long. V lost 5 bases to trimming and J lost 6 bases, with 17 bases between them. Germline CDR1 is MDHEN and CDR2 is SYDVKM. CDR3 protein: CASSATSSGVEQYF. DNA of the CDR3: TGTGCCAGCAGTGCGACGTCGTCGGGCGTCGAGCAGTACTTC.

This rearrangement joins TRBV4-3 to TRBJ2-5; D is possibly TRBD1 (7 bases). Germline values: CDR1 LGHNA, CDR2 YSLEER. This CDR3 region has 15 residues. V was pared by 3 bases and J by 4 bases, with 15 bases between. The CDR3 nucleotides are TGCGCCAGCAGCCAGCTCCTGGAGGGGGCAGAGACCCAGTACTTC. This gives the protein CASSQLLEGAETQYF.

This clone has just one count. CDR3 in DNA: TGTGCCAGCAGCTCTGGGACAGCCTCAACTAATGAAAAACTGTTTTTT. As protein: CASSSGTASTNEKLFF. The V call is TRBV7-9, the J call TRBJ1-4, with 7 positions matching TRBD1. Germline loops: CDR1 SEHNR, CDR2 FQNEAQ (reference sequence). Trimming cost V 4 bases and J 0 bases; bases outside gene matches: 5. This CDR3 region has 16 residues.

V usage is TRBV10-1 and J usage is TRBJ2-7; 8 bases line up with TRBD1. V was clipped by 0 bases and J by 3 bases; unmatched bases: 4. This CDR3 region has 15 residues. Germline CDR1 reads WNHNN; CDR2 reads SYGVQD (reference sequence). The CDR3 nucleotides read TGCGCCAGCAGTGAGTCTACAGGGGGTTTCTACGAGCAGTACTTC. It specifies CASSESTGGFYEQYF.

The chain recombines TRBV9 with TRBJ1-2; D uncertain. Per germline, CDR1 SGDLS and CDR2 YYNGEE. This CDR3 is 13 amino acids long. V was cut by 2 bases and J by 8 bases, with 13 bases left in between. CDR3 region: CASSVNSYGGYTF. In DNA, the CDR3 is TGTGCCAGCAGCGTTAACTCCTATGGAGGCTACACCTTC.

V gene TRBV4-1 combines with J gene TRBJ2-7; TRBD2 matches 11 bases. This CDR3 contains 16 residues. Unmatched junction bases numbered 6, after V lost 3 bases and J lost 2 bases. Germline assignment: CDR1 MGHRA and CDR2 YSYEKL. The CDR3 here is CASSQTLAGGAYEQYF. CDR3 bases: TGCGCCAGCAGCCAGACCCTAGCGGGGGGAGCCTACGAGCAGTACTTC.